The present T cell receptor beta chain was sequenced within a study of cytomegalovirus exposure and HLA in healthy donors. A multiplex PCR was run with 60 Vbeta primers and 13 Jbeta primers. Some clones are missing from TCRdb's copy, which holds only in-frame ones; the method was immunoSEQ multiplex PCR. The sample shows around 120,000 clones, and around 0.59% sits with its ten largest clones. Material for sequencing was PBMCs. This clonotype originated in a man aged 50 or older in good health and CMV-seronegative.

The CDR3 spells CASSPRDDSYEQYF. In DNA form, the CDR3 reads TGTGCCAGCAGCCCCAGGGATGATAGCTACGAGCAGTACTTC. The chain employs TRBV7-6 and TRBJ2-5; D is perhaps TRBD1 (5 bases). The DNA end is a closer match to TRBJ2-7, so the J assignment may be wrong. Per germline, CDR1 SGHVS and CDR2 FNYEAQ. This CDR3 is built from 14 residues.